This T cell receptor beta chain comes out of a study of T cell responses to AZD1222 COVID-19 vaccine listed by TCRdb under 2021. With regard to the full study: A total of under 250 trial participants underwent TCR sequencing, of whom approximately 200 had received two doses of AZD1222 and some 25 had received two doses of the MenACWY control vaccine. Trial participants were enrolled into age subgroups of 18-55, 56-69 and 70-plus years, which contained approximately 150, 28 and 58 TCR-sequenced participants, respectively.

Of note for this clone: Its specific antigen is unknown. No much larger clone exists at a distance of one base, and base qualities are not known.

The intended sense of this specimen's time point label: about 28 days (+/-7) after the second vaccine dose. AZD1222 recipients whose second dose came at about 4 weeks and those whose second dose came at about 12 weeks were combined into one group, since spike-specific TCR depth and breadth did not differ between the two schedules. Samples from vaccinated people were obtained from the UK trials COV001 and COV002, which included a single-blind randomized controlled phase 2/3 trial of AZD1222 (ChAdOx1 nCoV-19) in healthy adults. For TCRbeta chain sequencing, PBMC samples were collected from trial participants at day 0 and at day 28 after the second dose. The CDR3 regions of human TCRbeta chains were analyzed by immunosequencing. On the authors' methods: Repertoire TCRs were checked for matches against a reference library of SARS-CoV-2-specific TCRs that had been generated using the MIRA antigen-specificity platform. Breadth was defined as the fraction of unique TCRs that were SARS-CoV-2-associated, and depth was defined as the fraction of total T cells that were SARS-CoV-2-associated. Each spike-specific TCR was assigned to its reactive spike region and to a CD4 or CD8 class using the MIRA data. Log10-transformed breadth and depth values were compared by one-way ANOVA with Sidak's multiple comparisons tests. This immuneACCESS table, as held by TCRdb, lists in-frame sequences with V and J called but not all clones. Of the missing ones, under half trace to an unresolved V gene in checked studies; the others have no known cause. V and J calls and clone size are those listed in that table; D and trimming were worked out from the DNA. The sample data list some 94,000 clones, and approximately 89% of these were observed just once. The top ten clones comprise 5.3% of the sample.

Based on the germline V gene (reference sequence), the CDR1 and CDR2 sequences are LGHDT and YNNKEL. Including cysteine and phenylalanine, the CDR3 has 20 amino acids. The retained sequence is limited to the CDR3, 60 bases, with the frame set at the first base. Relative to germline, V is missing 0 bases and J is missing 0 bases, with 14 bases of the junction outside any gene match. Points the paper makes about the study in general: CD4 TCRs associated with the vaccine covered the entire spike protein, and the dominant responses were in regions 160-218 and 743-854. Conclusions about previously exposed vaccinees are limited, since just 6 or 7 AZD1222 recipients were seropositive for SARS-CoV-2 at baseline. In the small 56-69-year group, the increase in depth fell short of significance, most likely because of low power. Nearly half of unique spike-specific TCRs reportedly recognized epitopes outside regions mutated in the B.1.351 and B.1.1.7 variants. Most participants were white British and females outnumbered males, and the authors suggested that clonal diversity may have been underestimated. Because no day 14 peak-response samples were available, the repertoires could be characterized only after the peak T cell response. A significant rise in spike-specific TCR breadth and depth was observed after two AZD1222 doses relative to day 0 and relative to MenACWY recipients.

This sample comprised peripheral blood, obtained 28 days after the second AZD1222 dose. The receptor comes from an adult who received the AZD1222 COVID-19 vaccine. The chain is assembled from TRBV3-1 (or the pseudogene TRBV3-2) and TRBJ2-1; TRBD2 aligns with 7 central bases. The CDR3 region reads CASSQESFREDLYSYNEQFF. In nucleotide form, the sequence is TGTGCCAGCAGCCAAGAGTCCTTTCGGGAGGACCTCTACTCCTACAATGAGCAGTTCTTC.